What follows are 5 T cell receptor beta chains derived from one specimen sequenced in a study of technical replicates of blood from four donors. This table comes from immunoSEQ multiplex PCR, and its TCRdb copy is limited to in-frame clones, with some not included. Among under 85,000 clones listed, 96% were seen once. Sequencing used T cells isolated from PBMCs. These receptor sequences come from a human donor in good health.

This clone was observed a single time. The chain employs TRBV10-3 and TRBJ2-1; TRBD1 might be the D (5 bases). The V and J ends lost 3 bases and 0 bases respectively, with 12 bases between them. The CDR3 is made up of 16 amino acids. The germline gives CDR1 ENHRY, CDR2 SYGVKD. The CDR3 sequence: CAISERGLDSYNEQFF. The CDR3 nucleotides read TGTGCCATCAGTGAAAGGGGCCTAGACTCCTACAATGAGCAGTTCTTC.

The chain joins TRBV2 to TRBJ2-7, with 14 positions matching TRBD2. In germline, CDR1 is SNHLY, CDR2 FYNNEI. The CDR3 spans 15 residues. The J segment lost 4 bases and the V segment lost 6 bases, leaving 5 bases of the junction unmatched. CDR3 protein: CASRGLAGVPYEQYF. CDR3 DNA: TGTGCCAGCAGGGGACTAGCGGGAGTTCCATACGAGCAGTACTTC.

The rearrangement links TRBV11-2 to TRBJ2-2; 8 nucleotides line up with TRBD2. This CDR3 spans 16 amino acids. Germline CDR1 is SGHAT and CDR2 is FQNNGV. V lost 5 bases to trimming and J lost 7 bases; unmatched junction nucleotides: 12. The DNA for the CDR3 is TGTGCCAGCAGCACGGAAGAGCGGGAGATCGTCGGGGAGCTGTTTTTT. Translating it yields CASSTEEREIVGELFF.

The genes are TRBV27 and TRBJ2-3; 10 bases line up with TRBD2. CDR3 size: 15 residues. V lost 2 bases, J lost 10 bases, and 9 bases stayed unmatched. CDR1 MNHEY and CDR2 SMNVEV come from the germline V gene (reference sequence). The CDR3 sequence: CASSLGAGGPLSQYF. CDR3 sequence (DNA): TGTGCCAGCAGTTTAGGAGCGGGAGGGCCTCTTTCGCAGTATTTT.

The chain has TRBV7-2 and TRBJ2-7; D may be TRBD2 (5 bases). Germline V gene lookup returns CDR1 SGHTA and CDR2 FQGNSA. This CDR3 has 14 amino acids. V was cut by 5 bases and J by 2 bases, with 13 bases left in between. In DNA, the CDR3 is TGTGCCAGCAGCCAAAGCGGTTTCACCTACGAGCAGTACTTC. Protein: CASSQSGFTYEQYF. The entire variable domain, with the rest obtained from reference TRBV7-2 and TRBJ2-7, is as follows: GAGVSQSPSNKVTEKGKDVELRCDPISGHTALYWYRQSLGQGLEFLIYFQGNSAPDKSGLPSDRFSAERTGGSVSTLTIQRTQQEDSAVYLCASSQSGFTYEQYFGPGTRLTVT.